Below are 9 T cell receptor beta chains sequenced from a single sample in a study of shared clonotypes between healthy human individuals. Assay used: immunoSEQ multiplex PCR; TCRdb lists only in-frame clones, some missing. This table holds more than 400,000 clones, around 95% found once. Input material: naive CD4+ T cells sorted from blood. As for subset: CD45RA+ positively selected. Receptor source: a woman in her thirties in good health.

The chain is built from TRBV5-5 and TRBJ2-3; 10 nucleotides agree with TRBD2. The J segment lost 4 bases and the V segment lost 3 bases, leaving 14 bases of the junction unmatched. CDR1 and CDR2 (germline): SGHKS, YYEKEE (reference sequence). This CDR3 has 18 amino acids. The chain's CDR3 is CASSSGQLAGGYSDTQYF. The CDR3 DNA reads TGTGCCAGCAGCTCCGGACAGTTAGCGGGAGGATACTCAGATACGCAGTATTTT.

As DNA, the CDR3 is TGCGCCAGCAGCTACTACACACAAGAGACCCAGTACTTC. This translates into CASSYYTQETQYF. This chain uses TRBV4-1 with TRBJ2-5, with no clear D. Trimming took off 5 bases at V and 2 bases at J, with 9 bases between the two ends. The CDR3 loop spans 13 amino acids. The germline gives CDR1 MGHRA, CDR2 YSYEKL.

In the case of this clone: The sample has other DNA sequences that encode this CDR3 too. The rearrangement joins TRBV5-1 to TRBJ2-7; the match to TRBD1 covers 9 bases. This CDR3 spans 14 amino acids. V lost 4 bases and J lost 1; bases outside the gene matches: 3. Germline CDR1 is SGHRS and CDR2 is YFSETQ. This CDR3 is CASSTGQGSYEQYF. The CDR3 DNA sequence: TGCGCCAGCAGCACTGGACAGGGGTCCTACGAGCAGTACTTC. Full variable domain (outside the CDR3, taken from reference TRBV5-1 and TRBJ2-7): KAGVTQTPRYLIKTRGQQVTLSCSPISGHRSVSWYQQTPGQGLQFLFEYFSETQRNKGNFPGRFSGRQFSNSRSEMNVSTLELGDSALYLCASSTGQGSYEQYFGPGTRLTVT.

This CDR3 is CASSIQTGPNQPQHF. CDR3 bases: TGTGCCAGTAGTATTCAGACAGGCCCAAATCAGCCCCAGCATTTT. The rearrangement links TRBV19 to TRBJ1-5; perhaps TRBD1 as D (6 bases). Germline assignment: CDR1 LNHDA and CDR2 SQIVND (reference sequence). The V gene lost 3 bases and the J gene lost 4 bases, with 13 bases spanning the gap. The CDR3 sequence is 15 residues long.

This clone has just a few counts. In DNA, the CDR3 is TGCGCCAGCAGCCAAAGCAGGGAGGGTGGCTACACCTTC. Encoded protein: CASSQSREGGYTF. V gene TRBV4-1 combines with J gene TRBJ1-2; tentatively, D is TRBD1 (5 bases). Trimming stripped 2 bases from V and 7 bases from J, with 11 bases between. The CDR3 sequence is 13 residues long. Germline V gives CDR1 MGHRA, CDR2 YSYEKL.

CDR3 sequence reads: CASGASGRARKNEQYF. In DNA form, the CDR3 reads TGCGCCAGCGGGGCGAGCGGGAGGGCCAGAAAAAACGAGCAGTACTTC. This sequence joins TRBV5-1 and TRBJ2-7; 10 positions match TRBD2. The CDR3 contains 16 residues. Germline loops: CDR1 SGHRS, CDR2 YFSETQ. The J segment lost 5 bases and the V segment lost 7 bases, leaving 15 bases of the junction unmatched.

The V gene is TRBV5-1, the J gene TRBJ2-2; unclear D gene. The length of the CDR3 is 14 residues. Deletions cut 8 bases from V and 1 base from J, with 12 bases between. Germline V gives CDR1 SGHRS, CDR2 YFSETQ. The CDR3 DNA is TGCGCCAGTCGGGTCACACTGAACACCGGGGAGCTGTTTTTT. Protein product: CASRVTLNTGELFF. Based on the CDR3 plus reference TRBV5-1 and TRBJ2-2, the full variable domain is KAGVTQTPRYLIKTRGQQVTLSCSPISGHRSVSWYQQTPGQGLQFLFEYFSETQRNKGNFPGRFSGRQFSNSRSEMNVSTLELGDSALYLCASRVTLNTGELFFGEGSRLTVL.

This sequence joins TRBV13 and TRBJ2-1; TRBD2 matches 10 bases. Germline-derived CDR1 and CDR2 are PRHDT and FYEKMQ (reference sequence). Trimming cost V 4 bases and J 7 bases; bases outside gene matches: 13. The CDR3 contains 17 residues. This chain's CDR3 is CASSSLPLAGSLNEQFF. The CDR3, as DNA: TGTGCCAGCAGCTCTCTACCACTAGCGGGATCTTTAAATGAGCAGTTCTTC.

This clone appeared once. V and J are TRBV30 and TRBJ2-1; D is unclear. V was cut by 0 bases and J by 6 bases, with 6 bases left in between. CDR3 length equals 12 residues. CDR1 is GTSNPN and CDR2 is SVGIG in the germline V gene (reference sequence). The CDR3 coding sequence is TGTGCCTGGAGTGTGATCGTCAATGAGCAGTTCTTC. This sequence encodes CAWSVIVNEQFF.